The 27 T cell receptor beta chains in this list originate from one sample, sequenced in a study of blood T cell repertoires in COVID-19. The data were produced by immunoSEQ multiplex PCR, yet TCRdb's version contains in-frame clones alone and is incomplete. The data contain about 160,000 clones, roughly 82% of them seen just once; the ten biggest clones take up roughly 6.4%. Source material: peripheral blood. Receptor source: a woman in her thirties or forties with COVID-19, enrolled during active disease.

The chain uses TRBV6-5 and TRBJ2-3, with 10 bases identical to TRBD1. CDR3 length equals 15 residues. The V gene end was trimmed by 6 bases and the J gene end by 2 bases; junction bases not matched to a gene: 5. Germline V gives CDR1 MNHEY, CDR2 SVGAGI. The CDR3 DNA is TGTGCCAGCAGAGTTGACAGGGGGCCCACAGATACGCAGTATTTT. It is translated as CASRVDRGPTDTQYF.

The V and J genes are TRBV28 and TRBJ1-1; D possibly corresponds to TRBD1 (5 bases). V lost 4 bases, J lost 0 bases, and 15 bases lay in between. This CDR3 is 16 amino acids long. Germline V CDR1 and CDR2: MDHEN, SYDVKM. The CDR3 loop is CASSSTGEPMNTEAFF. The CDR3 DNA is TGTGCCAGCAGTTCCACGGGGGAGCCAATGAACACTGAAGCTTTCTTT.

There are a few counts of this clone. Here the CDR3 DNA reads TGTGCCATCAGGGGAGGGGGGTCTCACTCTGGGGCCAACGTCCTGACTTTC. It encodes CAIRGGGSHSGANVLTF. The chain recombines TRBV10-3 with TRBJ2-6; maybe TRBD2 (7 bases). The V end lost 6 bases, the J end lost 0 bases, and 15 bases lay between the germline ends. The CDR3 covers 17 residues. The V gene's germline CDR1 is ENHRY and CDR2 SYGVKD.

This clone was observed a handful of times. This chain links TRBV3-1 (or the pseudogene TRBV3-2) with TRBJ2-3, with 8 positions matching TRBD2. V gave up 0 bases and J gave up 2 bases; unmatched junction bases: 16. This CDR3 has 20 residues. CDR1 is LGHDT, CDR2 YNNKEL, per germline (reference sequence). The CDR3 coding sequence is TGTGCCAGCAGCCAAGATATTTCCGAATTCGGCGGGGGGAACACAGATACGCAGTATTTT. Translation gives CASSQDISEFGGGNTDTQYF.

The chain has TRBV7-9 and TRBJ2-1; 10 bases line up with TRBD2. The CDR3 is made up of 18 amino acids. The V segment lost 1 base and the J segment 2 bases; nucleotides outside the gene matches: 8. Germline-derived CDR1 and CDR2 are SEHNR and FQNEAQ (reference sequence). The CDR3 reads CASSLGELAGIAYNEQFF. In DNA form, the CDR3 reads TGTGCCAGCAGCTTAGGTGAACTAGCGGGGATCGCCTACAATGAGCAGTTCTTC. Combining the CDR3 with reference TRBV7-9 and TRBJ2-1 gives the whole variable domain DTGVSQNPRHKITKRGQNVTFRCDPISEHNRLYWYRQTLGQGPEFLTYFQNEAQLEKSRLLSDRFSAERPKGSFSTLEIQRTEQGDSAMYLCASSLGELAGIAYNEQFFGPGTRLTVL.

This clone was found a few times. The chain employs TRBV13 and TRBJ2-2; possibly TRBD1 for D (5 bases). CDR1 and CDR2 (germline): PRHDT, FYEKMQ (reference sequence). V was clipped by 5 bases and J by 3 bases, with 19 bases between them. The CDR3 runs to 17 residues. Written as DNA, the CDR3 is TGTGCCAGCAGCCCCGCCACTACTCTAGGGGACACCGGGGAGCTGTTTTTT. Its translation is CASSPATTLGDTGELFF. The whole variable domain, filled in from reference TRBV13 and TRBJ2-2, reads AAGVIQSPRHLIKEKRETATLKCYPIPRHDTVYWYQQGPGQDPQFLISFYEKMQSDKGSIPDRFSAQQFSDYHSELNMSSLELGDSALYFCASSPATTLGDTGELFFGEGSRLTVL.

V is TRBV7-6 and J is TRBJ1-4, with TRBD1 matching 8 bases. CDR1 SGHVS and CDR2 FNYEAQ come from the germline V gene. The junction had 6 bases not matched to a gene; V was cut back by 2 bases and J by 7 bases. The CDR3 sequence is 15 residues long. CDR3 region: CASSLMADRGEKLFF. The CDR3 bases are TGTGCCAGCAGCTTAATGGCAGACAGGGGTGAAAAACTGTTTTTT. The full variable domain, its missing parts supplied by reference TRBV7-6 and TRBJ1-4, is GAGVSQSPRYKVTKRGQDVALRCDPISGHVSLYWYRQALGQGPEFLTYFNYEAQQDKSGLPNDRFSAERPEGSISTLTIQRTEQRDSAMYRCASSLMADRGEKLFFGSGTQLSVL.

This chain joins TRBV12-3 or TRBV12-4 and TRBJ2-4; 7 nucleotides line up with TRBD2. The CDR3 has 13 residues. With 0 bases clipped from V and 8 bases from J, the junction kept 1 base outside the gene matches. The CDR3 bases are TGTGCCAGCAGTTTAGCGGGGGGGGACATTCAGTACTTC. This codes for CASSLAGGDIQYF.

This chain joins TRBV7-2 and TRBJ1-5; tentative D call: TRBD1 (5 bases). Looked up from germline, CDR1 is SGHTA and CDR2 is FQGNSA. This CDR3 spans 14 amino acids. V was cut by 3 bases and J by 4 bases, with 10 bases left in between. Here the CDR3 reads CASSFDSTNQPQHF. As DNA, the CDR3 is TGTGCCAGCAGCTTTGACAGTACGAATCAGCCCCAGCATTTT.

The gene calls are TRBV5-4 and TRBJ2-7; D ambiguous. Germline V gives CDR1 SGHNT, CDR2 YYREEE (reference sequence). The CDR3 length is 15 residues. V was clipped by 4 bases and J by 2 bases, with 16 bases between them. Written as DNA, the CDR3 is TGTGCCAGCAGCCCAGTGCGCGGCAGCGCCTACGAGCAGTACTTC. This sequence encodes CASSPVRGSAYEQYF. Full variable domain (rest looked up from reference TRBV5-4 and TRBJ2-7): ETGVTQSPTHLIKTRGQQVTLRCSSQSGHNTVSWYQQALGQGPQFIFQYYREEENGRGNFPPRFSGLQFPNYSSELNVNALELDDSALYLCASSPVRGSAYEQYFGPGTRLTVT.

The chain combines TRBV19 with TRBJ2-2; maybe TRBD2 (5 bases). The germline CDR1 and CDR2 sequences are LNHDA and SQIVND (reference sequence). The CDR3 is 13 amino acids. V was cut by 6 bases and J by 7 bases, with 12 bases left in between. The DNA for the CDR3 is TGTGCCAGTAGAGACGTAGCGATCGGGGAGCTGTTTTTT. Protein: CASRDVAIGELFF. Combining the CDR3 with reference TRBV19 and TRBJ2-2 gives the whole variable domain DGGITQSPKYLFRKEGQNVTLSCEQNLNHDAMYWYRQDPGQGLRLIYYSQIVNDFQKGDIAEGYSVSREKKESFPLTVTSAQKNPTAFYLCASRDVAIGELFFGEGSRLTVL.

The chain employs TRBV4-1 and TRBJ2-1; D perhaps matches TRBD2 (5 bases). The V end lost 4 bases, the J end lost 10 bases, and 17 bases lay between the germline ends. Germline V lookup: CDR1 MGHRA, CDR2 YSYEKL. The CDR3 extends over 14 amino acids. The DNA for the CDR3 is TGCGCCAGCAGCCGCAATCCTACGGGGTTGGAGCAGTTCTTC. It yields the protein CASSRNPTGLEQFF.

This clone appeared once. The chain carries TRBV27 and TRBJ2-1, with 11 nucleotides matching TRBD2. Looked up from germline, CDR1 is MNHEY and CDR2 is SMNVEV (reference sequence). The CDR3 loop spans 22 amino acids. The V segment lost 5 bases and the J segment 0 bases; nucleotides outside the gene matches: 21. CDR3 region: CASSNSVEPGLAAASSYNEQFF. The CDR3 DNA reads TGTGCCAGCAGTAATTCGGTAGAACCGGGACTAGCGGCCGCGAGCTCCTACAATGAGCAGTTCTTC.

The CDR3 sequence: CASSLDMGRLQETQYF. For the CDR3, the DNA is TGTGCCAGCAGCTTAGATATGGGCAGGTTACAAGAGACCCAGTACTTC. This chain uses TRBV7-8 with TRBJ2-5; the D is unclear. The CDR3 is made up of 16 amino acids. The germline V gene encodes CDR1 SGHVS and CDR2 FQNEAQ. V lost 1 base and J 2 bases, leaving 14 bases between the germline ends.

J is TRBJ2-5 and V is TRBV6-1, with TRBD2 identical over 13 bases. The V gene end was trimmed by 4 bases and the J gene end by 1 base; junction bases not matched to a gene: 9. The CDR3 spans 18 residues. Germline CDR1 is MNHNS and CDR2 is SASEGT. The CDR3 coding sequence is TGTGCCAGCAGTGCCCTTCCTGGACTAGCGGGGGCCCAAGAGACCCAGTACTTC. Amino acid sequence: CASSALPGLAGAQETQYF.

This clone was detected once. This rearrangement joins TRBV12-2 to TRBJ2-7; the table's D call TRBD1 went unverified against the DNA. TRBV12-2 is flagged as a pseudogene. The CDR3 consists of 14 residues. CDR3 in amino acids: CASRLTRQVGEQYV. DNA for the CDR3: TGTGCAAGTCGCTTAACCCGACAGGTAGGTGAGCAGTACGTC.

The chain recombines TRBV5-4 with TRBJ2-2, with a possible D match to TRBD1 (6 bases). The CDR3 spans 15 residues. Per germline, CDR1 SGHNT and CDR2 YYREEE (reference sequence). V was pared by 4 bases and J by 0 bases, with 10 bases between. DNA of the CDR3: TGTGCCAGCAGCCCGGGACACCCGAACACCGGGGAGCTGTTTTTT. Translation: CASSPGHPNTGELFF.

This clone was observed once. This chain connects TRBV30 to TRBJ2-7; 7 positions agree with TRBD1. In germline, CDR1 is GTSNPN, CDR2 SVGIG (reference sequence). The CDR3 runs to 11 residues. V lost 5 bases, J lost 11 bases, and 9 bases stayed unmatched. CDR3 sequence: CAWGYRGTEYF. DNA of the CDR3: TGTGCCTGGGGATACAGGGGCACAGAGTACTTC.

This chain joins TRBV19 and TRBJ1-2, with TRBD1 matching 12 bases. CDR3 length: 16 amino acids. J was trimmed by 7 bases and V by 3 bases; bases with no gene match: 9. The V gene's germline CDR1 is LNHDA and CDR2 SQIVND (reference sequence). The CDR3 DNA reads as TGTGCCAGTAGTATCCCGGGACAGGGGGCGCTTGGTGGCTACACCTTC. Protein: CASSIPGQGALGGYTF.

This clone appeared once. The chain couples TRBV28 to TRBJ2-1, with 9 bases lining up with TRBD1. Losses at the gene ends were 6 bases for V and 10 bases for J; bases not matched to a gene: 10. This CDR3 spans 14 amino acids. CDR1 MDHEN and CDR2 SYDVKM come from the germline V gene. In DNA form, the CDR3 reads TGTGCCAGCAGGGGACAGGGAGTTAAGGGAGAGCAGTTCTTC. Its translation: CASRGQGVKGEQFF.

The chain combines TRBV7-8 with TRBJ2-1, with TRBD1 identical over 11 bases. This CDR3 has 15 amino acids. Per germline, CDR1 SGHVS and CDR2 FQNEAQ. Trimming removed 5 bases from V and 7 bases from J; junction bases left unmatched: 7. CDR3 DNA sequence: TGTGCCAGCAGCCCAGGGGGGACAGGGGGAAATGAGCAGTTCTTC. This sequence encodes CASSPGGTGGNEQFF. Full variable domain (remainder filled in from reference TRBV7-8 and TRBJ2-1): GAGVSQSPRYKVAKRGQDVALRCDPISGHVSLFWYQQALGQGPEFLTYFQNEAQLDKSGLPSDRFFAERPEGSVSTLKIQRTQQEDSAVYLCASSPGGTGGNEQFFGPGTRLTVL.

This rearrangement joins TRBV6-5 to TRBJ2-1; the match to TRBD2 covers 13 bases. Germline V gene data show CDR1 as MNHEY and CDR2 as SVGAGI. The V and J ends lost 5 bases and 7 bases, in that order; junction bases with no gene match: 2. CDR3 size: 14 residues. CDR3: CASSTSGRGNEQFF. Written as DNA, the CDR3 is TGTGCCAGCAGTACTAGCGGGAGGGGAAATGAGCAGTTCTTC.

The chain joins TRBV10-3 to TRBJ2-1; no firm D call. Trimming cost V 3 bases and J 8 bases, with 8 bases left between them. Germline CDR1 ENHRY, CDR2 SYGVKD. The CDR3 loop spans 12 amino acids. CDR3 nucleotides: TGTGCCATCAGTGATGGGCCGGATGAGCAGTTCTTC. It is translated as CAISDGPDEQFF.

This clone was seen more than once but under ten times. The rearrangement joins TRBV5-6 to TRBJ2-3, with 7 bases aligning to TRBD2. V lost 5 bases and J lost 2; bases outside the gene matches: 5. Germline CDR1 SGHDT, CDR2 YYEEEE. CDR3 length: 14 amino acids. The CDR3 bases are TGTGCCAGCAGATTAGCGGGCCTCACAGATACGCAGTATTTT. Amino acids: CASRLAGLTDTQYF.

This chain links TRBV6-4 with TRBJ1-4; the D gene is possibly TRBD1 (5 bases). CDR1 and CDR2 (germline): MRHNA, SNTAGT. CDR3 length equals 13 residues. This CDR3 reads CADGTAKNEKLFF. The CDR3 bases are TGTGCGGACGGGACTGCGAAAAATGAAAAACTGTTTTTT.

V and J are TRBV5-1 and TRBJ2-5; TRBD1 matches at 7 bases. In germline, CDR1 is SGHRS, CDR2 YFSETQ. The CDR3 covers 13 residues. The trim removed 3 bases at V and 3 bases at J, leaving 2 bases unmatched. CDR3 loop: CASSSGTEETQYF. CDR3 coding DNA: TGCGCCAGCAGCTCCGGGACAGAAGAGACCCAGTACTTC.

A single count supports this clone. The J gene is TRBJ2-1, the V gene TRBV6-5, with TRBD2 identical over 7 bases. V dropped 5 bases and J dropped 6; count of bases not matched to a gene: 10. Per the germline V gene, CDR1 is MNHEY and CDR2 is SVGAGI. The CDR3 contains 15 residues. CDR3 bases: TGTGCCAGCAGTCTTACGACTAGCCTATCCAATGAGCAGTTCTTC. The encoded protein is CASSLTTSLSNEQFF.